This T cell receptor (beta chain) appears in the sequencing data of a study of control samples from healthy donors and cancer patients. This CDR3 has 15 residues. Germline CDR1 LNHDA, CDR2 SQIVND (reference sequence). Trimming cost V 4 bases and J 2 bases; bases outside gene matches: 2. Generated by immunoSEQ multiplex PCR, the TCRdb table keeps only in-frame clones and is missing some. The sample shows 150,000 to 180,000 clones, about 94% of them seen only once. Input material: blood. The origin of this receptor is a man aged 40-50 years in good health. This chain connects TRBV19 to TRBJ2-3, with 11 positions matching TRBD2. The CDR3 sequence: CASSRLAGPTDTQYF. The CDR3 nucleotides are TGTGCCAGTAGTAGACTAGCGGGGCCCACAGATACGCAGTATTTT.